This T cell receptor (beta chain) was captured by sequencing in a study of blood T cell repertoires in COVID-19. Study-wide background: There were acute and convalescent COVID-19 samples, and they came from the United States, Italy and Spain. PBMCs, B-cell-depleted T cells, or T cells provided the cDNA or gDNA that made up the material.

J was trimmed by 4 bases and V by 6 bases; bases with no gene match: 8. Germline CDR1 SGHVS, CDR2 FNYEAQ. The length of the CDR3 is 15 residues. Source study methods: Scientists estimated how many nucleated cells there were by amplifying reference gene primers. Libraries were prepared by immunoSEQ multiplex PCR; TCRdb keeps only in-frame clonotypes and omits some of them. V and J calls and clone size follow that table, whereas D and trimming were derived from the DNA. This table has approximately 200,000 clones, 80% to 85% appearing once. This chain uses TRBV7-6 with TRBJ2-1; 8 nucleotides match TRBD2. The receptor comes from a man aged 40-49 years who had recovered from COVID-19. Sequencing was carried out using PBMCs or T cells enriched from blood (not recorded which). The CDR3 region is CASSIAGRAYNEQFF. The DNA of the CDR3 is TGTGCCAGCAGTATAGCGGGGAGAGCTTACAATGAGCAGTTCTTC.